Following are 4 T cell receptor beta chains from one sample sequenced in a study of cytotoxic CD8 clonotypes in ibrutinib-treated CLL. Here immunoSEQ multiplex PCR was the method, and the copy in TCRdb shows in-frame clones only, minus some. The table records about 85,000 clones, about 85% of them present only once. The starting material was PBMCs, obtained after 12 months of ibrutinib treatment. The receptors here all came from a human donor with chronic lymphocytic leukemia.

The V gene is TRBV7-8, the J gene TRBJ1-2; D possibly corresponds to TRBD1 (6 bases). CDR3 length equals 13 residues. Germline V lookup: CDR1 SGHVS, CDR2 FQNEAQ. Between the trimmed V and J ends, which lost 5 bases and 4 bases, there was a span of 11 bases. Here the CDR3 DNA reads TGTGCCAGCAGCCTGGCAGGGGTCTATGGCTACACCTTC. Translation: CASSLAGVYGYTF.

The V call is TRBV6-6, the J call TRBJ2-3; 7 bases align to TRBD1. V lost 5 bases, J lost 4 bases, and 3 bases stayed unmatched. Per germline, CDR1 MNHNY and CDR2 SVGAGI (reference sequence). The CDR3 length is 13 residues. The CDR3 sequence: CASSPQGADTQYF. The CDR3 DNA reads as TGTGCCAGCAGTCCCCAGGGGGCAGATACGCAGTATTTT.

This clone was recorded once. This chain uses TRBV5-6 with TRBJ1-1; 9 bases are shared with TRBD1. Germline trimming cut 4 bases from V and 5 bases from J; bases unmatched to any gene: 12. CDR1 and CDR2 from the germline V gene are SGHDT and YYEEEE. This CDR3 region has 16 residues. CDR3 region: CASSPAGTGIWTEAFF. CDR3 DNA sequence: TGTGCCAGCAGCCCTGCCGGGACAGGGATATGGACTGAAGCTTTCTTT.

The chain uses TRBV19 and TRBJ2-7; D is perhaps TRBD2 (6 bases). The CDR3 runs 13 residues. The ends were cut back, 6 bases at V and 3 bases at J, with 12 bases in the middle. Germline lookup yields CDR1 LNHDA and CDR2 SQIVND (reference sequence). CDR3 sequence: CASRGPGDYEQYF. CDR3 DNA sequence: TGTGCCAGTAGGGGACCGGGGGACTACGAGCAGTACTTC.